These T cell receptor beta chains were read from a single sample in a study of blood T cell repertoires in COVID-19. The repertoire was sequenced with immunoSEQ multiplex PCR; TCRdb's copy has only in-frame clones and lacks some. Here the sample spans over 85,000 clones, 70% to 90% being singletons. Material: peripheral blood. The receptors come from a woman aged 70-85 years with acute or convalescent COVID-19. Each CDR3 is given with its conserved first and last residue.

CASSPGGATSTDTQYF TRBV7-9
CASSPRDSPTMDEQFF TRBV9
CASWGGSYGYTF TRBV12-3/TRBV12-4
CASSGRDRGSGNTIYF TRBV11-2
CASRTTGGRLEKLFF TRBV28
CATSDRGQGAVDEQYF TRBV24-1
CATSSLLTGLNTEAFF TRBV15
CASGREGRGQETQYF TRBV9
CASSFYHSQETQYF TRBV5-1
CASSHGRAQTDTQYF TRBV4-1
CASSNEGGTDTQYF TRBV7-6
CASRYGTSGAYEQYF TRBV27
CASSQDLGQGVNNEQFF TRBV4-1
CATSETPGTGDYYGYTF TRBV24-1
CASSATVNYGYTF TRBV6-5
CASSFKTRLAGVTDTQYF TRBV7-9
CASSIRFLGQAPRGNTIYF TRBV19
CAWSAGFQYEQYF TRBV30
CASSVGFTTNEQYF TRBV9
CASSPNAAVPANTGELFF TRBV4-2
CSVARVPYEQYF TRBV29-1
CATSRDGGYPGELFF TRBV15
CASSPAPGQEVFGYTF TRBV4-2
CASKRGIRDTQYF TRBV6-5
CASSPPLGQTRYEQYF TRBV13
CASSRQGGHYEQYF TRBV23-1
CASSQGSLAGGRETQYF TRBV3-1/TRBV3-2
CASSSPGGSRGTEAFF TRBV5-1
CASMEDNQPQHF TRBV6-5
CASSLGTDNSPLHF TRBV7-8
CASSQDLSESSSYNSPLHF TRBV14
CASNTEQVKGEKAFF TRBV6-5
CSARDRHEAFF TRBV20-1
CASSEGLGGGETQYF TRBV2
CASSVGDRGYEQYF TRBV5-1
CASSLRQGGEKLFF TRBV5-1
CASSLLFSGGAGTDTQYF TRBV11-2
CASTEGQTIGNQPQHF TRBV28
CASSYSPPSGLYNEQFF TRBV6-2/TRBV6-3
CASSLAWTGRYTGELFF TRBV7-8
CASSLVGRGLSYGYTF TRBV5-4
CAIRADTGDQETQYF TRBV10-3
CASSLGGQGAYGAFF TRBV5-8
CASRDRGPYEQYF TRBV2
CASSPASGNTGELFF TRBV5-4
CASNRLAGSYNEQFF TRBV19
CASRPPGQGREKLFF TRBV4-1
CASSPRLAGRAGELFF TRBV19